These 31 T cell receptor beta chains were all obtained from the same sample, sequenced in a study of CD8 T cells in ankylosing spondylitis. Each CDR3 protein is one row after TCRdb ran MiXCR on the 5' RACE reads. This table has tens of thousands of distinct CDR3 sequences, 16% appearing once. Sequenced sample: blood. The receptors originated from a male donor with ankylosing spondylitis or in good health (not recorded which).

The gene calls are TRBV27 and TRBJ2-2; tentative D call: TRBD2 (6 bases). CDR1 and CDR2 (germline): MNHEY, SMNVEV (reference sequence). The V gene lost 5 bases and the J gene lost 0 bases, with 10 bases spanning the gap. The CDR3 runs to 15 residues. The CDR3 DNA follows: TGTGCCAGCAGTAGGGGACTGTCGAACACCGGGGAGCTGTTTTTT. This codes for CASSRGLSNTGELFF.

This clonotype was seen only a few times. This CDR3 is CASTDRDRAFTEAFF. Here the CDR3 DNA reads TGTGCCAGCACGGACCGGGACAGGGCATTCACTGAAGCTTTCTTT. This rearrangement joins TRBV21-1 to TRBJ1-1; the table names TRBD1, a call not compared with the DNA. TRBV21-1 is listed as a pseudogene. CDR3 length: 15 residues.

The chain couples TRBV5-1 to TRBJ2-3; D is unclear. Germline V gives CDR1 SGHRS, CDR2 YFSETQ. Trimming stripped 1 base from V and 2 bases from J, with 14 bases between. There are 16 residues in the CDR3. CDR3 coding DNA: TGCGCCAGCAGCTTGATGAGGACGCCGCCCACAGATACGCAGTATTTT. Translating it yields CASSLMRTPPTDTQYF. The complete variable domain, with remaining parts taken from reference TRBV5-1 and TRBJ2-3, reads KAGVTQTPRYLIKTRGQQVTLSCSPISGHRSVSWYQQTPGQGLQFLFEYFSETQRNKGNFPGRFSGRQFSNSRSEMNVSTLELGDSALYLCASSLMRTPPTDTQYFGPGTRLTVL.

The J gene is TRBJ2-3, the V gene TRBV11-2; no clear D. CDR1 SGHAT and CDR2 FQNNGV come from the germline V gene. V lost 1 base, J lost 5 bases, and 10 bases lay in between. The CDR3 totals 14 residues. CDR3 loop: CASSLGLKRDTQYF. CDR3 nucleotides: TGTGCCAGCAGCTTAGGACTGAAACGAGATACGCAGTATTTT.

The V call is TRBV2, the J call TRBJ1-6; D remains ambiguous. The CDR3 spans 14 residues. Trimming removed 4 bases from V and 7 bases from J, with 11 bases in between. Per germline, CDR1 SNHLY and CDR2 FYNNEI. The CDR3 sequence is CASSVGIPNSPLHF. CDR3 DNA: TGTGCCAGCAGTGTGGGGATACCGAATTCACCCCTCCACTTT.

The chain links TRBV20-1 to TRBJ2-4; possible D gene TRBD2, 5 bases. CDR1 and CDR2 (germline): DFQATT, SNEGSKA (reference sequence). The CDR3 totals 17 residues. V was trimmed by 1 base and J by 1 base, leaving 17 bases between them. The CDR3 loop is CSARVTSSPSAKNIQYF. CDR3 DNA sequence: TGCAGTGCTAGAGTAACCTCTAGCCCATCGGCCAAAAACATTCAGTACTTC.

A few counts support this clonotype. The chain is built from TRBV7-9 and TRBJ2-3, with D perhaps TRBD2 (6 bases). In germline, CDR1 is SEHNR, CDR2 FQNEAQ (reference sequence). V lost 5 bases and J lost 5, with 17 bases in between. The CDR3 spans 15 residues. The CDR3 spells CASSPGLAQGDTQYF. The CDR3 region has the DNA TGTGCCAGCAGCCCGGGTCTAGCGCAGGGAGATACGCAGTATTTT.

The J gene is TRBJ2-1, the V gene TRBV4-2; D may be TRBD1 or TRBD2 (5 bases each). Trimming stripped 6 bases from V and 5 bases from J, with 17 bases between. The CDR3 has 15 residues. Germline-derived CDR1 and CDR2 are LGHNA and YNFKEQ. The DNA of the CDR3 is TGTGCCAGCAGACGGCCCGGGACGAAAGACAATGAGCAGTTCTTC. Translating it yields CASRRPGTKDNEQFF.

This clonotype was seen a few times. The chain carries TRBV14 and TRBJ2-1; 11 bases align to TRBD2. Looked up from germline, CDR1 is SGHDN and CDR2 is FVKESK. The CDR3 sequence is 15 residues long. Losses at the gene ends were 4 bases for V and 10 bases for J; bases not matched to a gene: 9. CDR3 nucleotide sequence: TGTGCCAGCAGCCCGCGCACTAGCGGGAGTCGGGAGCAGTTCTTC. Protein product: CASSPRTSGSREQFF.

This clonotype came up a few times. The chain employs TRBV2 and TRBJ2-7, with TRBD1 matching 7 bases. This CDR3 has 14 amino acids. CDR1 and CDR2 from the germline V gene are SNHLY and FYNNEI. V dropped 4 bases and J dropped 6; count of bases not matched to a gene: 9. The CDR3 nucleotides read TGTGCCAGCAGTGCCCGACAGGGCGTGGGCGAGCAGTACTTC. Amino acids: CASSARQGVGEQYF.

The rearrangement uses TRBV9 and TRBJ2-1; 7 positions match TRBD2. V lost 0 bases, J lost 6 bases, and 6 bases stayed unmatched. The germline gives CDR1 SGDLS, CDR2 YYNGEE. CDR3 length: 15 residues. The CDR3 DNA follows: TGTGCCAGCAGCGTAGCAGCGGGATTTACCAATGAGCAGTTCTTC. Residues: CASSVAAGFTNEQFF.

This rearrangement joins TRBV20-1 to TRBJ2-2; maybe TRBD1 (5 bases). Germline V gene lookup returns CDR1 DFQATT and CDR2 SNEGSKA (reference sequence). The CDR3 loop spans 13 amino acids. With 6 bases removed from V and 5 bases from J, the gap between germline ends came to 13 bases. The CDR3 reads CSATRQPTGELFF. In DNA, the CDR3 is TGCAGTGCGACCAGACAGCCTACCGGGGAGCTGTTTTTT.

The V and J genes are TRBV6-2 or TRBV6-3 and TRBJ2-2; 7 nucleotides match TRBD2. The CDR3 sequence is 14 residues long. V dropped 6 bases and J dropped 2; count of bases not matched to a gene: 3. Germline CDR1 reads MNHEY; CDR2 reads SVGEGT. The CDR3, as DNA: TGTGCCAGCAGGCAGCGGGGCAACACCGGGGAGCTGTTTTTT. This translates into CASRQRGNTGELFF.

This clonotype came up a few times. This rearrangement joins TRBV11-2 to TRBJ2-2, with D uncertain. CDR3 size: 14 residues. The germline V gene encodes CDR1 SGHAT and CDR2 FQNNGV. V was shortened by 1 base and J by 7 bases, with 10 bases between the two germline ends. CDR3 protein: CASSLGGSHGELFF. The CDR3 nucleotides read TGTGCCAGCAGCTTAGGGGGATCTCACGGGGAGCTGTTTTTT.

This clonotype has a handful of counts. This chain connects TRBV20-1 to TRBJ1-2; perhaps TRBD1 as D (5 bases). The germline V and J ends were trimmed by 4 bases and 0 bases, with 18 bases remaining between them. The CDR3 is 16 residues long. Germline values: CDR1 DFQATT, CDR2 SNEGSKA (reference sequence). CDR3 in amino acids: CSATPTVTHTNYGYTF. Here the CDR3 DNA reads TGCAGTGCTACGCCGACAGTCACACACACTAACTATGGCTACACCTTC.

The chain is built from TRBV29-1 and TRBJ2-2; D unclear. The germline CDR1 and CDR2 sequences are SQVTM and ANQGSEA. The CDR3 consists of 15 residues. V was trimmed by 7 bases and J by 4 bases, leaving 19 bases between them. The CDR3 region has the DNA TGCAGCGCCGGTCCGGGCTATATAGCCACCGGGGAGCTGTTTTTT. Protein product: CSAGPGYIATGELFF.

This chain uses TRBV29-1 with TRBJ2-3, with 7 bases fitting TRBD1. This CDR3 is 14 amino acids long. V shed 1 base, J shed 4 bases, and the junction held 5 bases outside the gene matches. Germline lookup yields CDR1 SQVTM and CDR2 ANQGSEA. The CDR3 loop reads CSVEVGTVADTQYF. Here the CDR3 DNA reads TGCAGCGTTGAAGTCGGGACAGTGGCAGATACGCAGTATTTT.

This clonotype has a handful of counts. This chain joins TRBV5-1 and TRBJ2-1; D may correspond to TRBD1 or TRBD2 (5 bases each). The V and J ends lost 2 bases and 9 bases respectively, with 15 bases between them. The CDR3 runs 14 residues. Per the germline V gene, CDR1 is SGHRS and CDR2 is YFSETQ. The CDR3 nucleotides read TGCGCCAGCAGCTTCCAGCCCGATGGGGGTGAGCAGTTCTTC. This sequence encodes CASSFQPDGGEQFF.

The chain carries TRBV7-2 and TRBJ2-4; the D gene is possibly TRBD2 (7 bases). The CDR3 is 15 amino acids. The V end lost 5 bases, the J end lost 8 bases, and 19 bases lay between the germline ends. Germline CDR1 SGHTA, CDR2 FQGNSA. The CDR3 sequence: CASSPLVRGADIQYF. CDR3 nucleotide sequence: TGTGCCAGCAGCCCCCTTGTTCGGGGGGCTGACATTCAGTACTTC.

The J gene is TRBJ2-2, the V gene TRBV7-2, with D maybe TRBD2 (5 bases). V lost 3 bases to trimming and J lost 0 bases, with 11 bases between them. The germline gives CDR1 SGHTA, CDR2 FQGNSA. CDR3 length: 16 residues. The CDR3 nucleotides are TGTGCCAGCAGCTTTGGACTCAGCGCGAACACCGGGGAGCTGTTTTTT. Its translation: CASSFGLSANTGELFF.

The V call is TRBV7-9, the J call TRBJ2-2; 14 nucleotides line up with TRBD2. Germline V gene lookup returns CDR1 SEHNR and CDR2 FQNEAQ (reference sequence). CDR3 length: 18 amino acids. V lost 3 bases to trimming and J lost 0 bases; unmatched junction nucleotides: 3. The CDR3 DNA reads TGTGCCAGCAGCTTCCGGACTAGCGGGGGGACGAACACCGGGGAGCTGTTTTTT. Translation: CASSFRTSGGTNTGELFF.

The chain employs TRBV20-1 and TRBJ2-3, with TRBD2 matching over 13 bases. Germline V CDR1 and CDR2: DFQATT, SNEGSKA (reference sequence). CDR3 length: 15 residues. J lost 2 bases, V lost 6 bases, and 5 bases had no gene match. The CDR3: CSALTSGGATDTQYF. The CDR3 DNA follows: TGCAGTGCCCTTACTAGCGGGGGGGCCACAGATACGCAGTATTTT.

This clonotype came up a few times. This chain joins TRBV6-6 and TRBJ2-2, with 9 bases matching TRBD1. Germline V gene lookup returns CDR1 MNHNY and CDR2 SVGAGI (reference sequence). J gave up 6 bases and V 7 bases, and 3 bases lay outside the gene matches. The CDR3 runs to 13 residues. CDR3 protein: CASNGQGSGELFF. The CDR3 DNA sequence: TGTGCCAGCAACGGACAGGGGTCCGGGGAGCTGTTTTTT.

The CDR3 loop reads CASSLDQGDTGELFF. For the CDR3, the DNA is TGCGCCAGCAGCTTGGATCAGGGGGACACCGGGGAGCTGTTTTTT. The chain links TRBV5-1 to TRBJ2-2; 7 nucleotides match TRBD1. Germline-derived CDR1 and CDR2 are SGHRS and YFSETQ. This CDR3 comprises 15 residues. Losses at the gene ends were 0 bases for V and 3 bases for J; bases not matched to a gene: 2.

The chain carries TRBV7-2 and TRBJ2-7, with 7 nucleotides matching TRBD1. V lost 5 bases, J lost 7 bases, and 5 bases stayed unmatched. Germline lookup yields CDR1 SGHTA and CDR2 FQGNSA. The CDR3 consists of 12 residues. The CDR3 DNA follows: TGTGCCAGCAGCACCTCGACAGGGGAGCAGTACTTC. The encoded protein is CASSTSTGEQYF.

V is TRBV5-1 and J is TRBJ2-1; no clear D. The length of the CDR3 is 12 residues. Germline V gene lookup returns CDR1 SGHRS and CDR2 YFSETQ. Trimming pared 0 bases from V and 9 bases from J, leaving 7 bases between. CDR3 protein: CASSLEVGEQFF. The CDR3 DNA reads TGCGCCAGCAGCTTGGAGGTCGGTGAGCAGTTCTTC.

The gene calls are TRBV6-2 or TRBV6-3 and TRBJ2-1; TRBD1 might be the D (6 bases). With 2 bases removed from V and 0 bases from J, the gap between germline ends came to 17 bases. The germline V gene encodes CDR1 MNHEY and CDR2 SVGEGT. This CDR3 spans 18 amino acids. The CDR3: CASSYIPGDASSYNEQFF. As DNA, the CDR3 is TGTGCCAGCAGTTACATCCCAGGGGACGCGAGCTCCTACAATGAGCAGTTCTTC.

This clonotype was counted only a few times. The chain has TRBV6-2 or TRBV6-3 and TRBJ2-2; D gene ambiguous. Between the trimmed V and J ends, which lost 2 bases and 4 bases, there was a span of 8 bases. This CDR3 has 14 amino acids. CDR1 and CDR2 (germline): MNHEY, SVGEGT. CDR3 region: CASSYPRRTGELFF. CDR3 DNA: TGTGCCAGCAGTTACCCGAGACGCACCGGGGAGCTGTTTTTT.

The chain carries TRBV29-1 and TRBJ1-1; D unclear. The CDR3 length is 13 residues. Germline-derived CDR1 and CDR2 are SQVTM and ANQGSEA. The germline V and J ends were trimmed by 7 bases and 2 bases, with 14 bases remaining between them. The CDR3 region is CSAPEVGNTEAFF. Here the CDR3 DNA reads TGCAGCGCCCCCGAGGTTGGCAACACTGAAGCTTTCTTT.

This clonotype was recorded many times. CDR3 in DNA: TGTGCCACCAGTGGATCGCGGGGGCCAGATACGCAGTATTTT. This sequence encodes CATSGSRGPDTQYF. This rearrangement joins TRBV24-1 to TRBJ2-3, with D possibly being TRBD2 (7 bases). The V gene's germline CDR1 is KGHDR and CDR2 SFDVKD. V was clipped by 5 bases and J by 4 bases, with 12 bases between them. CDR3 length: 14 residues.

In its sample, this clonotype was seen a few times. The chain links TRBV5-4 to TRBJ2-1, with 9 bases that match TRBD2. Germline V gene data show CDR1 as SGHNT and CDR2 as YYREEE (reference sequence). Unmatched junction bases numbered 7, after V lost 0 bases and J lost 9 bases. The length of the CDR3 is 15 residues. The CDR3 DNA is TGTGCCAGCAGCTTGGGTAGCGGGAGTAACGGTGAGCAGTTCTTC. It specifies CASSLGSGSNGEQFF. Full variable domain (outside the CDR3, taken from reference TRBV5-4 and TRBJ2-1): ETGVTQSPTHLIKTRGQQVTLRCSSQSGHNTVSWYQQALGQGPQFIFQYYREEENGRGNFPPRFSGLQFPNYSSELNVNALELDDSALYLCASSLGSGSNGEQFFGPGTRLTVL.